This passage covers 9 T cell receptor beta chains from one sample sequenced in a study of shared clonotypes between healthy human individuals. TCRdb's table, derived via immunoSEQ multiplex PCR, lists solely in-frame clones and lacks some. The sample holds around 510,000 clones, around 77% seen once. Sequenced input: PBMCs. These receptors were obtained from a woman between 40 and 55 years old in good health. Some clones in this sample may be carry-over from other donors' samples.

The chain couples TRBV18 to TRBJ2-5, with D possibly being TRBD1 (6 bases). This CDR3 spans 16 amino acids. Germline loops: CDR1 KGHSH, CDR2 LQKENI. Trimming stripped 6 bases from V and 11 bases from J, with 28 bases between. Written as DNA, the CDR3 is TGTGCCAGCTCCCATATAAATAATAACCGGGACACCGCTCAGTACTTC. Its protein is CASSHINNNRDTAQYF.

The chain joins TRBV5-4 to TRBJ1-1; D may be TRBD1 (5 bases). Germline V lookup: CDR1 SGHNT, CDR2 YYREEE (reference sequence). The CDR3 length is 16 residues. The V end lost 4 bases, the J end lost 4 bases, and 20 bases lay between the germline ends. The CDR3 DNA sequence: TGTGCCAGCAGCCCCCGCTTACAAGGGGAAGGCACTGAAGCTTTCTTT. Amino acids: CASSPRLQGEGTEAFF.

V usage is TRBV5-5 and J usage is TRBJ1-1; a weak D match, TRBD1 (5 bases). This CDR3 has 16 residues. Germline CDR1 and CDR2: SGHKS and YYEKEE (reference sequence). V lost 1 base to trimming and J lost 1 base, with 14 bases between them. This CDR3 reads CASSLFGGRWNTEAFF. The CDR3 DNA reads TGTGCCAGCAGCTTGTTTGGGGGTAGATGGAACACTGAAGCTTTCTTT. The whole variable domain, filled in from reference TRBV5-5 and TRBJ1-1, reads DAGVTQSPTHLIKTRGQQVTLRCSPISGHKSVSWYQQVLGQGPQFIFQYYEKEERGRGNFPDRFSARQFPNYSSELNVNALLLGDSALYLCASSLFGGRWNTEAFFGQGTRLTVV.

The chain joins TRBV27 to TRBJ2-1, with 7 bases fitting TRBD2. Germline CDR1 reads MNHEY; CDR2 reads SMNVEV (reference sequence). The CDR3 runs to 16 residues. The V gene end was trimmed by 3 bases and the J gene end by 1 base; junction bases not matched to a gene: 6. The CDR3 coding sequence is TGTGCCAGCAGTTTTTCCGGGACTATGTCCTACAATGAGCAGTTCTTC. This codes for CASSFSGTMSYNEQFF.

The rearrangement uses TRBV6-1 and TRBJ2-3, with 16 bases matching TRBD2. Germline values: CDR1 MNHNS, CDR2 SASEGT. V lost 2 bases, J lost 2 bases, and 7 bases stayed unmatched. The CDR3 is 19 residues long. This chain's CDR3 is CASSEKGTSGRGYTDTQYF. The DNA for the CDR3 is TGTGCCAGCAGTGAAAAGGGGACTAGCGGGAGGGGCTACACAGATACGCAGTATTTT.

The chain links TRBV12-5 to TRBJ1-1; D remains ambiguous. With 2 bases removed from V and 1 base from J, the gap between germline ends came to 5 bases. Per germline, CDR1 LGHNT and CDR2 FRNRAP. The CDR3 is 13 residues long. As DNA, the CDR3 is TGTGCTAGTGGTTTGCAGGAGAACACTGAAGCTTTCTTT. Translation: CASGLQENTEAFF.

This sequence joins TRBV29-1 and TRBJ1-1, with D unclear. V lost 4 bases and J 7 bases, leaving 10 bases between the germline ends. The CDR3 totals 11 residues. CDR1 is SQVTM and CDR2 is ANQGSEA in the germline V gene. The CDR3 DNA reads TGCAGCGTTGGTTGGCAGAGTGAAGCTTTCTTT. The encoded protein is CSVGWQSEAFF.

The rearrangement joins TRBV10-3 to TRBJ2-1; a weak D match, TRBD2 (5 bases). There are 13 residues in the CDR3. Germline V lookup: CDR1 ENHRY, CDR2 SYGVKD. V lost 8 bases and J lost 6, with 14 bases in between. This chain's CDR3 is CAIGETPGNEQFF. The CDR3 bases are TGTGCCATCGGGGAGACCCCCGGCAATGAGCAGTTCTTC.

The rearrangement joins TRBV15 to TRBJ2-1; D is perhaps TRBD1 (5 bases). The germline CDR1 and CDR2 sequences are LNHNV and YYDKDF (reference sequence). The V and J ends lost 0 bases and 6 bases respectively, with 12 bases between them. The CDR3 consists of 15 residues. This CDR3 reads CATSRDRAGFNEQFF. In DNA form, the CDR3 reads TGTGCCACCAGCAGAGATCGGGCAGGGTTCAATGAGCAGTTCTTC.